This is a list of T cell receptor beta chains from one sample in a study of human T cells and chemical hapten exposure. MiXCR was run by TCRdb on the RACE reads, yielding one entry per CDR3 protein. The table has roughly 38,000 distinct CDR3 sequences, less than 15% seen once. The specimen comprised whole blood, sampled in connection with sensitization to the hapten diphenylcyclopropenone (DPC). These receptors were collected from a woman in her thirties or forties with alopecia areata. Some clones in this sample may be carry-over from other donors' samples. Both conserved end residues are part of each CDR3. Fields, in order: D gene, clone size, J gene, V gene, CDR3 DNA, CDR3 protein. A D gene is named only where the DNA matches it firmly. Size is stated for part of the rows, as once, few or many counts, or as a class when the clone is expanded.

>NA|many|TRBJ2-7|TRBV11-2
TGTGCCAGCAGCTTAGGGGGGACATCCTACGAGCAGTACTTC
CASSLGGTSYEQYF
>TRBD1|many|TRBJ2-3|TRBV7-2
TGTGCCAGCAGCAGAAGAACGGGACAGACAACAGATACGCAGTATTTT
CASSRRTGQTTDTQYF
>TRBD2|many|TRBJ2-1|TRBV27
TGTGCCAGTGCAAGACTAGCGGGCTACAATGAGCAGTTCTTC
CASARLAGYNEQFF
>TRBD2|few|TRBJ2-1|TRBV12-3/TRBV12-4
TGTGCCAGCAGTTTTTCGGACTGGGAGCGGGGGGGTTACAATGAGCAGTTCTTC
CASSFSDWERGGYNEQFF
>NA|many|TRBJ2-4|TRBV29-1
TGCAGCGTTGGCCTCGAAGCCAAAAACATTCAGTACTTC
CSVGLEAKNIQYF
>NA|NA|TRBJ2-1|TRBV6-5
TGTGCCAGCAGTTCGGCCGAAGGTGAGCAGTTCTTC
CASSSAEGEQFF
>NA|many|TRBJ1-5|TRBV28
TGTGCCAGCAGCCCACCGGGGTATAGCAATCAGCCCCAGCATTTT
CASSPPGYSNQPQHF
>NA|NA|TRBJ2-7|TRBV28
TGTGCCAGCAGCCCCCCTTTCTACGAGCAGTACTTC
CASSPPFYEQYF
>TRBD1|many|TRBJ2-3|TRBV2
TGTGCCAGCAGACGAGGGGGACAGAGCACAGATACGCAGTATTTT
CASRRGGQSTDTQYF
>NA|many|TRBJ1-1|TRBV6-6
TGTGCCAGCACCGACACAGGGTATACTGAAGCTTTCTTT
CASTDTGYTEAFF
>NA|many|TRBJ2-5|TRBV7-9
TGTGCCAGCAGCCCACAGGGTCTTGGGGAGACCCAGTACTTC
CASSPQGLGETQYF
>TRBD1|many|TRBJ2-7|TRBV10-3
TGTGCCATCAGTACGGACAGGGGAGCCTACGAGCAGTACTTC
CAISTDRGAYEQYF
>TRBD1|NA|TRBJ1-2|TRBV27
TGTGCCAGCAGTTGGTCCGGGACAGGGTATGGCTACACCTTC
CASSWSGTGYGYTF
>NA|few|TRBJ2-5|TRBV29-1
TGCAGCTCCGCACTCAACACGGAGACCCAGTACTTC
CSSALNTETQYF
>TRBD1|many|TRBJ1-2|TRBV18
TGTGCCAGCTCACCACAACAGGGGGACTATGGCTACACCTTC
CASSPQQGDYGYTF
>NA|NA|TRBJ2-5|TRBV7-9
TGTGCCAGCAGCCCAGGGGTAGCGAGAGAGACCCAGTACTTC
CASSPGVARETQYF
>TRBD1|NA|TRBJ1-2|TRBV3-1
TGTGCCAGCGGGGACAGCGACTTCTATGGCTACACCTTC
CASGDSDFYGYTF
>NA|few|TRBJ1-1|TRBV5-1
TGCGCCAGCAGCTTGGAGGCCTCGAACACTGAAGCTTTCTTT
CASSLEASNTEAFF
>NA|few|TRBJ2-7|TRBV7-9
TGTGCCAGCAGCGAACAGGGCGGTTGGTACGAGCAGTACTTC
CASSEQGGWYEQYF
>NA|few|TRBJ1-6|TRBV5-1
TGCGCCAGCAGCTTGACAGGGATGGATTCACCCCTCCACTTT
CASSLTGMDSPLHF
>NA|NA|TRBJ1-1|TRBV28
TGTGCCAGCAGTCCGCAGGGGAGGACTGAAGCTTTCTTT
CASSPQGRTEAFF
>NA|many|TRBJ2-5|TRBV20-1
TGCAGTGCCCCGCCTGGCCTCGCGGAGACCCAGTACTTC
CSAPPGLAETQYF
>NA|many|TRBJ2-1|TRBV20-1
TGCAGTGCAAGGACCGGGCCCTCGTCCTACAATGAGCAGTTCTTC
CSARTGPSSYNEQFF
>TRBD1|many|TRBJ2-2|TRBV24-1
TGTGCCACCAGTGATTGGGACAGGGGGCGGACCGGGGAGCTGTTTTTT
CATSDWDRGRTGELFF
>NA|NA|TRBJ2-2|TRBV27
TGTGCCAGCAGTTTATTGTCAGCAAACACCGGGGAGCTGTTTTTT
CASSLLSANTGELFF
>TRBD1|many|TRBJ1-2|TRBV29-1
TGCAGCGCAACCGGGACAGGGCCCGTTAGCTATGGCTACACCTTC
CSATGTGPVSYGYTF